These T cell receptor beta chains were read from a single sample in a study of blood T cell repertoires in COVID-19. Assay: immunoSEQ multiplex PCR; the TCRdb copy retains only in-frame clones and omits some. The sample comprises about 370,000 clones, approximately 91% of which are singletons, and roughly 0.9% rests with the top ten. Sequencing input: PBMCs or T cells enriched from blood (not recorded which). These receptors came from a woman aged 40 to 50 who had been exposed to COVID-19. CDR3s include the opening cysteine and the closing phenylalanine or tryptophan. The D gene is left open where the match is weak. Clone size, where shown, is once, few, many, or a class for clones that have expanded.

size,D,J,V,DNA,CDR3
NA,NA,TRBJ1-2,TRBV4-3,TGCGCCAGCAGCCAAGATTTTCGCAGGATCTATGGCTACACCTTC,CASSQDFRRIYGYTF
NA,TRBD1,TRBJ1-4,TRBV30,TGTGCCTGGAGCCCGAAAGGGGGCCAACTGTTTTTT,CAWSPKGGQLFF
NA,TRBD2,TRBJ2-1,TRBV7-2,TGTGCCAGCAGCCAATGGACTAGCGGGAAAGCATACAATGAGCAGTTCTTC,CASSQWTSGKAYNEQFF
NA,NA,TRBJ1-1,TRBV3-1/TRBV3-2,TGTGCCAGCAGCCGGCAGACTCACACTGAAGCTTTCTTT,CASSRQTHTEAFF
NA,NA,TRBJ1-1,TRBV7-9,TGTGCCAGCAGCTTAGTACCAGGGAATGGTGAAGCTTTCTTT,CASSLVPGNGEAFF
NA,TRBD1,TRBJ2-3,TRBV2,TGTGCCAGCAGAGGCGAGGGGGCCAGGGCAGATACGCAGTATTTT,CASRGEGARADTQYF
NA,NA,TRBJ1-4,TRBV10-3,TGTGCCATTTCCCGGGATAATAATGAAAAACTGTTTTTT,CAISRDNNEKLFF
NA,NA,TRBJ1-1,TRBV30,TGTGCCTGGACCCAGGCGGGTGAAGCTTTCTTT,CAWTQAGEAFF
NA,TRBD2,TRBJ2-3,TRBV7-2,TGTGCCAGCAGCCAGAGCGGGGCTAGGGGCACAGATACGCAGTATTTT,CASSQSGARGTDTQYF
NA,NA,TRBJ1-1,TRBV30,TGTGCCTGGGAACAGGGAGCCACTGAAGCTTTCTTT,CAWEQGATEAFF
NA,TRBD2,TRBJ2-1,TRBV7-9,TGTGCCAGCAGCCTGACTAGCGGGTGGTCCAATGAGCAGTTCTTC,CASSLTSGWSNEQFF
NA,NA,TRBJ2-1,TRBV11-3,TGTGCCAGCAGCCCACGGGACTTGACCAATGAGCAGTTCTTC,CASSPRDLTNEQFF
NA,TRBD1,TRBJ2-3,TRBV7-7,TGTGCTAGCAGCTTGGGGACAGGGGATGCAGATACGCAGTATTTT,CASSLGTGDADTQYF
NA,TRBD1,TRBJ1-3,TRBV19,TGTGCCAGCAGCCCGACAGGGTCAACGAACACCATATATTTT,CASSPTGSTNTIYF
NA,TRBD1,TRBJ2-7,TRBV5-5,TGTGCCAGCAGCTCCCGGGACAGGGGACCCTACGAGCAGTACTTC,CASSSRDRGPYEQYF
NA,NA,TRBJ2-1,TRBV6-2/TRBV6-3,TGTGCCAGCAGTTCCAGTTCCTACAATGAGCAGTTCTTC,CASSSSSYNEQFF
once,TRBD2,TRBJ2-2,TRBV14,TGTGCCAGCAGCCAAGGAGTGATCGGCGGGAGGAACACCGGGGAGCTGTTTTTT,CASSQGVIGGRNTGELFF
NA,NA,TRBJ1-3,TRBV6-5,TGTGCCACGGGGTACCGGCCGATATATTTT,CATGYRPIYF
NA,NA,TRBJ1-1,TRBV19,TGTGCCAGTAGACGCCGACAGGAGGTGAACACTGAAGCTTTCTTT,CASRRRQEVNTEAFF
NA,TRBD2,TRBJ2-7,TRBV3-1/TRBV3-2,TGTGCCAGCAGCCAAGCCCAGCGGGGGACCTACGAGCAGTACTTC,CASSQAQRGTYEQYF
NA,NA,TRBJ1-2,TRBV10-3,TGTGCCATCAGTGAATATTCCTCCGATGGCTACACCTTC,CAISEYSSDGYTF
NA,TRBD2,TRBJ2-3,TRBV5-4,TGTGCCAGCAGCTTGCGGGCGGGGGGCAGCACAGATACGCAGTATTTT,CASSLRAGGSTDTQYF
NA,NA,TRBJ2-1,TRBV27,TGTGCCAGCAGCCGAAGGAGTAGCGGTCTGTACAATGAGCAGTTCTTC,CASSRRSSGLYNEQFF
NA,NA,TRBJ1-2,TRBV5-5,TGTGCCAGCAGCCCGCGTAGCAGCAACTATGGCTACACCTTC,CASSPRSSNYGYTF
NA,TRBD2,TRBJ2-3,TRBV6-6,TGTGCCAGCAGTCTGAACCCTCACCTTAGCGGGGGCTCCCTGCAGTATTTT,CASSLNPHLSGGSLQYF
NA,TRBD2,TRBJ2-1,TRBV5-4,TGTGCCAGCGCCCTAGCGGGGGGGCATAATGAGCAGTTCTTC,CASALAGGHNEQFF
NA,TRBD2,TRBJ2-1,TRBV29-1,TGCAGCGTTGGCCTAGCGGGTACCTACAATGAGCAGTTCTTC,CSVGLAGTYNEQFF
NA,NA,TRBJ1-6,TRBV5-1,TGCGCCAGCAGCTTGGGGCTGCCAAATTCACCCCTCCACTTT,CASSLGLPNSPLHF
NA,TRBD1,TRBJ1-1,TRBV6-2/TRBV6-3,TGTGCCAGCAGCTCCCGGACAGGGGGAATGAAGACCACTGAAGCTTTCTTT,CASSSRTGGMKTTEAFF
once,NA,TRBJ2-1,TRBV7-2,TGTGCCAGCAGCTTAGGCCCTTTCCCGAGCTCCTACAATGAGCAGTTCTTC,CASSLGPFPSSYNEQFF
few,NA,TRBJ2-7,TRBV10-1,TGCGCCAGCAGCGGGGTCCGATTGGGCGAGCAGTACTTC,CASSGVRLGEQYF